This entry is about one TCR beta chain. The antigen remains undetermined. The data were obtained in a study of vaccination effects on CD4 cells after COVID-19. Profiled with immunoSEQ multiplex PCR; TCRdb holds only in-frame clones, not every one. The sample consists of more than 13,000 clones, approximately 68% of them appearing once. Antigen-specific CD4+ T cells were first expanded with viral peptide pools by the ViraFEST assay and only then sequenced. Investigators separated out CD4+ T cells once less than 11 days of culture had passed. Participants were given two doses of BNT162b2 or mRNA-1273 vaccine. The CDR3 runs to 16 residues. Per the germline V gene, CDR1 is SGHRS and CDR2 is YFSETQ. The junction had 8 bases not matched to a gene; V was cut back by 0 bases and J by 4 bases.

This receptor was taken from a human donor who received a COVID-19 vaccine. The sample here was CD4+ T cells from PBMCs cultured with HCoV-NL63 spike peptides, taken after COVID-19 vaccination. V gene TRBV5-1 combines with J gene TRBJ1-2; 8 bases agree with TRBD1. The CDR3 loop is CASSLGAGTGGYGYTF. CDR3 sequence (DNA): TGCGCCAGCAGCTTGGGCGCAGGGACAGGAGGCTATGGCTACACCTTC.